The entry below gives a single TCR beta chain sequence along with its context. The antigen remains unidentified. The sample originates from a study of cytomegalovirus exposure and HLA in healthy donors. Findings and limits, study-wide: CMV serostatus was the only immune exposure information that was available. It was reported that TCR beta sequences correctly inferred the HLA-A and HLA-B alleles for most subjects. Cytomegalovirus-associated status was assigned to roughly 160 TCR beta chains.

Trimming removed 5 bases at V and 4 bases at J, with 9 bases between. The CDR3 extends over 13 amino acids. Germline lookup yields CDR1 GTSNPN and CDR2 SVGIG (reference sequence). Primers: 60 Vbeta forward and 13 Jbeta reverse. Original handling: About 10 million of tens of millions of unique TCR beta chains were shared, per a later count. Sequencing was performed with immunoSEQ multiplex PCR; in TCRdb, only in-frame clones are kept and a portion is missing. V and J calls and clone size are those listed in that table; D and trimming were worked out from the DNA. Among 80,000 to 100,000 clones listed, over 75% were seen once.

Sequencing was done on a sample of PBMCs. The source of this sequence is a man in his forties in good health and CMV-seropositive. This chain connects TRBV30 to TRBJ2-6, with a tentative D call TRBD1 (5 bases). The CDR3 DNA reads as TGTGCCTGGTATGGGGCAGGGGCCAACGTCCTGACTTTC. Translating it yields CAWYGAGANVLTF. The whole variable domain, remainder taken from reference TRBV30 and TRBJ2-6, is SQTIHQWPATLVQPVGSPLSLECTVEGTSNPNLYWYRQAAGRGLQLLFYSVGIGQISSEVPQNLSASRPQDRQFILSSKKLLLSDSGFYLCAWYGAGANVLTFGAGSRLTVL.